The 10 T cell receptor beta chains below all came from one sample that was sequenced in a study of graft-versus-host responses after intestinal transplantation. Their antigens are not known. Libraries were prepared by immunoSEQ multiplex PCR; TCRdb keeps only in-frame clonotypes and omits some of them. The sample has about 110,000 clones, roughly 93% seen once. The sample consisted of unstimulated CD8+ T cells sorted from spleen or lymph node cells, taken before transplant. These receptors were obtained from a human donor who was the organ donor for an intestinal transplant.

This chain connects TRBV4-2 to TRBJ2-7; a weak D match, TRBD2 (5 bases). Between the trimmed V and J ends, which lost 0 bases and 6 bases, there was a span of 18 bases. The CDR3 covers 16 residues. Germline CDR1 and CDR2: LGHNA and YNFKEQ. The CDR3 bases are TGTGCCAGCAGCCAAGAATTTGGTACTAGTCCCCTCGAGCAGTACTTC. Protein sequence: CASSQEFGTSPLEQYF.

The chain couples TRBV6-1 to TRBJ2-1; TRBD1 aligns across 8 bases. V lost 6 bases and J lost 5; bases outside the gene matches: 9. Germline V lookup: CDR1 MNHNS, CDR2 SASEGT. The CDR3 spans 15 residues. DNA of the CDR3: TGTGCCAGCAGAATCGGGACAGGTGACGACAATGAGCAGTTCTTC. Amino acids: CASRIGTGDDNEQFF.

The chain combines TRBV6-1 with TRBJ2-7; 7 nucleotides line up with TRBD2. Germline CDR1 and CDR2: MNHNS and SASEGT. J was trimmed by 1 base and V by 11 bases; bases with no gene match: 11. The CDR3 is 14 residues long. The CDR3 nucleotides are TGTGCCTCCCGCGAATTAGCGGGTTCCTACGAGCAGTACTTC. Its protein product is CASRELAGSYEQYF.

The chain joins TRBV28 to TRBJ2-1; a possible D gene is TRBD2 (5 bases). In germline, CDR1 is MDHEN, CDR2 SYDVKM. There are 15 residues in the CDR3. Trimming pared 6 bases from V and 0 bases from J, leaving 12 bases between. The CDR3 here is CASRTGISSYNEQFF. The CDR3 DNA is TGTGCCAGCAGGACGGGGATCAGCTCCTACAATGAGCAGTTCTTC. Filled out from reference TRBV28 and TRBJ2-1, the complete variable domain reads DVKVTQSSRYLVKRTGEKVFLECVQDMDHENMFWYRQDPGLGLRLIYFSYDVKMKEKGDIPEGYSVSREKKERFSLILESASTNQTSMYLCASRTGISSYNEQFFGPGTRLTVL.

The chain has TRBV30 and TRBJ2-7; D ambiguous. Trimming pared 3 bases from V and 1 base from J, leaving 7 bases between. This CDR3 comprises 12 residues. Germline V gene lookup returns CDR1 GTSNPN and CDR2 SVGIG (reference sequence). The CDR3 protein is CAWRADSYEQYF. As DNA, the CDR3 is TGTGCCTGGAGGGCCGATTCCTACGAGCAGTACTTC.

The rearrangement uses TRBV4-1 and TRBJ2-3, with 8 nucleotides matching TRBD2. The CDR3 has 16 residues. Germline V lookup: CDR1 MGHRA, CDR2 YSYEKL. With V trimmed by 0 bases and J by 5 bases, 7 bases remained unmatched. CDR3 sequence (DNA): TGCGCCAGCAGCCAAGATTACGGGAGGGGGGTAGATACGCAGTATTTT. Its protein is CASSQDYGRGVDTQYF.

This sequence joins TRBV6-1 and TRBJ1-4; 8 bases map to TRBD1. J gave up 5 bases and V 5 bases, and 7 bases lay outside the gene matches. This CDR3 contains 15 residues. The V gene's germline CDR1 is MNHNS and CDR2 SASEGT. CDR3 loop: CASSTGTGVNEKLFF. CDR3 nucleotide sequence: TGTGCCAGCAGTACCGGGACAGGAGTGAATGAAAAACTGTTTTTT.

V is TRBV10-3 and J is TRBJ2-5; 8 bases fit TRBD2. The DNA end is more similar to TRBJ2-7, so the J call may be wrong. CDR3 length: 18 amino acids. Germline V CDR1 and CDR2: ENHRY, SYGVKD. CDR3 DNA: TGTGCCATCAGTGAGCTTCCGAGTGGCGGGAGGAACTCCTACGAGCAGTACTTC. Protein product: CAISELPSGGRNSYEQYF.

The rearrangement links TRBV6-1 to TRBJ2-2; D gene uncertain. CDR1 is MNHNS and CDR2 is SASEGT in the germline V gene. Trimming removed 3 bases at V and 7 bases at J, with 9 bases between. CDR3 length: 13 residues. CDR3 in amino acids: CASSDEDGGELFF. In DNA form, the CDR3 reads TGTGCCAGCAGTGACGAAGATGGCGGGGAGCTGTTTTTT.

The chain uses TRBV10-3 and TRBJ1-1; maybe TRBD1 (5 bases). The CDR3 runs 17 residues. Germline V gives CDR1 ENHRY, CDR2 SYGVKD. The V gene lost 4 bases and the J gene lost 2 bases, with 20 bases spanning the gap. The CDR3 loop is CAISGPNLVTGNTEAFF. The CDR3 nucleotides read TGTGCCATCAGTGGGCCCAATCTAGTTACAGGTAACACTGAAGCTTTCTTT.